This entry lists 30 T cell receptor beta chains sequenced from one sample in a study of control samples from healthy donors and cancer patients. Assay: immunoSEQ multiplex PCR; the TCRdb copy retains only in-frame clones and omits some. The sample consists of fewer than 200,000 clones, just over 95% of them appearing once. The specimen sequenced was blood. The source of these receptors is a woman aged 25 to 45 in good health.

The V and J genes are TRBV28 and TRBJ1-2, with no clear D. Looked up from germline, CDR1 is MDHEN and CDR2 is SYDVKM. V gave up 5 bases and J gave up 2 bases, with 18 bases separating them. CDR3 length: 16 residues. The CDR3 protein is CASSPNSGGRNYGYTF. Here the CDR3 DNA reads TGTGCCAGCAGTCCCAATTCGGGTGGTAGGAACTATGGCTACACCTTC.

As DNA, the CDR3 is TGTGCCAGCAGTTTAGATCTTTCGGCAGGGAAATATTATGGCTACACCTTC. This encodes CASSLDLSAGKYYGYTF. The chain employs TRBV27 and TRBJ1-2; a weak D match, TRBD1 (5 bases). Deletions cut 2 bases from V and 5 bases from J, with 21 bases between. The CDR3 is 17 residues long. CDR1 is MNHEY and CDR2 is SMNVEV in the germline V gene (reference sequence).

The rearrangement uses TRBV5-4 and TRBJ2-5; tentatively, D is TRBD1 (8 bases). V was cut by 3 bases and J by 3 bases, with 18 bases left in between. Per germline, CDR1 SGHNT and CDR2 YYREEE (reference sequence). This CDR3 has 16 amino acids. The CDR3 loop reads CASSSERTGREETQYF. DNA of the CDR3: TGTGCCAGCAGCTCAGAACGGACAGGGAGGGAAGAGACCCAGTACTTC.

V and J are TRBV28 and TRBJ2-2; D is unclear. This CDR3 spans 13 amino acids. CDR1 and CDR2 from the germline V gene are MDHEN and SYDVKM. The V gene lost 6 bases and the J gene lost 1 base, with 6 bases spanning the gap. The CDR3 coding sequence is TGTGCCAGCAGGACCCAGAACACCGGGGAGCTGTTTTTT. It codes for CASRTQNTGELFF.

The rearrangement uses TRBV15 and TRBJ2-2; TRBD1 might be the D (5 bases). The CDR3 loop spans 15 amino acids. Trimming cost V 5 bases and J 0 bases, with 10 bases left between them. Germline CDR1 and CDR2: LNHNV and YYDKDF (reference sequence). Here the CDR3 reads CATSEDRSNTGELFF. In DNA form, the CDR3 reads TGTGCCACCAGCGAAGACAGATCGAACACCGGGGAGCTGTTTTTT.

In its sample, this clone was seen once. The chain uses TRBV3-1 (or the pseudogene TRBV3-2) and TRBJ1-2, with D maybe TRBD1 (5 bases). V was trimmed by 4 bases and J by 3 bases, leaving 15 bases between them. This CDR3 contains 15 residues. Germline V lookup: CDR1 LGHDT, CDR2 YNNKEL (reference sequence). CDR3 in amino acids: CASSLTVGGDYGYTF. The CDR3 coding sequence is TGTGCCAGCAGCCTTACCGTGGGAGGGGACTATGGCTACACCTTC.

The V and J genes are TRBV21-1 and TRBJ2-7; TRBD2 was called by the table and not checked on the DNA. TRBV21-1 represents a pseudogene. This CDR3 comprises 16 residues. The CDR3 nucleotides are TGTGCCAGCAGCAACGGAGTGGCGGGAGAGGAATACGAGCAGTACTTC. Amino acid sequence: CASSNGVAGEEYEQYF.

The J gene is TRBJ2-2, the V gene TRBV11-3; 9 bases are a match to TRBD1. The junction had 0 bases not matched to a gene; V was cut back by 3 bases and J by 4 bases. The CDR3 spans 14 residues. Per germline, CDR1 SGHNT and CDR2 YENEEA. The CDR3 DNA follows: TGTGCCAGCAGCTTGACAGGGGGCACCGGGGAGCTGTTTTTT. This gives the protein CASSLTGGTGELFF. The variable domain in full, completed from reference TRBV11-3 and TRBJ2-2, reads EAGVVQSPRYKIIEKKQPVAFWCNPISGHNTLYWYLQNLGQGPELLIRYENEEAVDDSQLPKDRFSAERLKGVDSTLKIQPAELGDSAVYLCASSLTGGTGELFFGEGSRLTVL.

The rearrangement links TRBV3-1 (or the pseudogene TRBV3-2) to TRBJ2-1, with a possible D match to TRBD2 (7 bases). The germline V gene has CDR1 LGHDT and CDR2 YNNKEL (reference sequence). V lost 3 bases and J lost 7, with 16 bases in between. The CDR3 length is 15 residues. CDR3 in amino acids: CASSHSGGRLNEQFF. CDR3 DNA: TGTGCCAGCAGCCATTCCGGGGGGCGCTTGAATGAGCAGTTCTTC.

CDR3 sequence (DNA): TGTGCCAGCAGTGCATATGACAGGGATTACATCAATGAGCAGTTCTTC. Its protein product is CASSAYDRDYINEQFF. The chain carries TRBV6-1 and TRBJ2-1; 7 bases line up with TRBD1. CDR3 length: 16 amino acids. Germline values: CDR1 MNHNS, CDR2 SASEGT. The J segment lost 6 bases and the V segment lost 4 bases, leaving 12 bases of the junction unmatched.

This chain uses TRBV28 with TRBJ1-2; D is ambiguous. Trimming removed 4 bases from V and 5 bases from J, with 5 bases in between. Germline V gene data show CDR1 as MDHEN and CDR2 as SYDVKM. CDR3 length equals 11 residues. The chain's CDR3 is CASSSRYGYTF. CDR3 sequence (DNA): TGTGCCAGCAGTTCCAGATATGGCTACACCTTC.

The genes are TRBV10-3 and TRBJ2-1, with 8 bases fitting TRBD2. V lost 7 bases to trimming and J lost 0 bases; unmatched junction nucleotides: 8. Per the germline V gene, CDR1 is ENHRY and CDR2 is SYGVKD. The CDR3 is 16 amino acids. The CDR3, as DNA: TGTGCCATCACCGTTAGCGGGGCAAGCTCCTACAATGAGCAGTTCTTC. It yields the protein CAITVSGASSYNEQFF.

DNA of the CDR3: TGCGCCAGCAGCTTGGATCGCAGGGGGGGCTACACCTTC. It yields the protein CASSLDRRGGYTF. J is TRBJ1-2 and V is TRBV5-1; 7 positions match TRBD1. There are 13 residues in the CDR3. Germline V gene lookup returns CDR1 SGHRS and CDR2 YFSETQ. V lost 0 bases and J lost 8; bases outside the gene matches: 4.

This clone was recorded once. This sequence joins TRBV19 and TRBJ1-2, with a possible D match to TRBD1 (6 bases). This CDR3 is built from 13 residues. From germline, CDR1 is LNHDA and CDR2 SQIVND (reference sequence). Deletions cut 6 bases from V and 6 bases from J, with 14 bases between. CDR3 nucleotides: TGTGCCAGTAGCCCGAGGGGGGGGCATGGCTACACCTTC. As protein: CASSPRGGHGYTF.

The chain joins TRBV9 to TRBJ2-3, with 7 bases that match TRBD2. Trimming at V came to 1 base and at J to 0 bases, leaving 5 bases not matched to a gene. CDR3 size: 16 residues. Germline V gene lookup returns CDR1 SGDLS and CDR2 YYNGEE. The CDR3 spells CASSVQAGPSTDTQYF. CDR3 DNA: TGTGCCAGCAGCGTACAAGCGGGACCTAGCACAGATACGCAGTATTTT.

About this clone itself: Other DNA sequences from this sample encode an identical CDR3 as well. The V gene is TRBV3-1 (or the pseudogene TRBV3-2), the J gene TRBJ1-1; D ambiguous. The V gene lost 0 bases and the J gene lost 1 base, with 6 bases spanning the gap. There are 14 residues in the CDR3. The V gene's germline CDR1 is LGHDT and CDR2 YNNKEL (reference sequence). The DNA for the CDR3 is TGTGCCAGCAGCCAAGATGAGGGGAACACTGAAGCTTTCTTT. This translates into CASSQDEGNTEAFF.

V and J are TRBV9 and TRBJ2-3; 7 bases align to TRBD2. The CDR3 extends over 14 amino acids. With V trimmed by 0 bases and J by 4 bases, 2 bases remained unmatched. Germline CDR1 SGDLS, CDR2 YYNGEE. Here the CDR3 reads CASSVGGGADTQYF. The CDR3 DNA follows: TGTGCCAGCAGCGTAGGGGGAGGGGCAGATACGCAGTATTTT.

The genes are TRBV28 and TRBJ1-2; tentatively, D is TRBD1 (6 bases). V shed 1 base and J shed 7 bases, with 13 bases lying between them. The germline V gene has CDR1 MDHEN and CDR2 SYDVKM. The CDR3 runs 14 residues. CDR3 in amino acids: CASSLYVGARGYTF. CDR3 nucleotide sequence: TGTGCCAGCAGTTTATATGTGGGGGCGCGTGGCTACACCTTC.

This chain joins TRBV28 and TRBJ1-3; D unresolved. The germline CDR1 and CDR2 sequences are MDHEN and SYDVKM. The CDR3 has 15 residues. The CDR3 reads CATGEGPYSGNTIYF. The CDR3 bases are TGTGCTACGGGTGAGGGCCCCTACTCTGGAAACACCATATATTTT.

The chain couples TRBV9 to TRBJ1-3, with a weak D call TRBD1 (6 bases). The germline V gene has CDR1 SGDLS and CDR2 YYNGEE. V lost 6 bases and J lost 1, with 20 bases in between. The length of the CDR3 is 17 residues. The CDR3 spells CASTKGGGGFSGNTIYF. In DNA, the CDR3 is TGTGCCAGCACCAAGGGAGGGGGTGGTTTTTCTGGAAACACCATATATTTT.

This rearrangement joins TRBV20-1 to TRBJ1-2; TRBD1 matches 10 bases. The V gene end was trimmed by 4 bases and the J gene end by 8 bases; junction bases not matched to a gene: 1. Germline CDR1 reads DFQATT; CDR2 reads SNEGSKA (reference sequence). This CDR3 spans 11 amino acids. CDR3 bases: TGCAGTGCTACGACAGGGGGCGGCTACACCTTC. Translated, it gives CSATTGGGYTF.

The chain carries TRBV6-4 and TRBJ2-1; 15 bases are shared with TRBD2. CDR1 MRHNA and CDR2 SNTAGT come from the germline V gene. V lost 4 bases, J lost 6 bases, and 1 base stayed unmatched. CDR3 size: 15 residues. The CDR3 protein is CASSGTSGGANEQFF. In DNA, the CDR3 is TGTGCCAGCAGTGGGACTAGCGGGGGGGCCAATGAGCAGTTCTTC.

The chain couples TRBV3-1 (or the pseudogene TRBV3-2) to TRBJ2-5; D might be TRBD1 (5 bases). Germline CDR1 LGHDT, CDR2 YNNKEL (reference sequence). The CDR3 sequence is 17 residues long. Between the trimmed V and J ends, which lost 4 bases and 1 base, there was a span of 19 bases. CDR3 sequence: CASSPPGWGRAQETQYF. CDR3 bases: TGTGCCAGCAGCCCCCCCGGATGGGGCAGGGCCCAAGAGACCCAGTACTTC.

In regard to this clone: One end of the junction fails to match germline, which may point to a read error. The CDR3 DNA reads as TGTGCCAGCAGCCAAGGAGAATTAAAGGGACTAGCGGCGTTC. Residues: CASSQGELKGLAAF. The chain employs TRBV3-1 (or the pseudogene TRBV3-2) and TRBJ2-7; 11 bases are a match to TRBD2. This CDR3 is 14 amino acids long. Germline V lookup: CDR1 LGHDT, CDR2 YNNKEL (reference sequence).

The chain carries TRBV6-5 and TRBJ2-7; 7 bases line up with TRBD2. CDR3 length: 13 residues. V trimming: 6 bases; J trimming: 3 bases; junction bases outside the gene matches: 5. CDR1 and CDR2 (germline): MNHEY, SVGAGI. The DNA for the CDR3 is TGTGCCAGCAGCACCGGACTAGGCTACGAGCAGTACTTC. This sequence encodes CASSTGLGYEQYF.

This clone was picked up one time. V usage is TRBV14 and J usage is TRBJ2-2, with 11 bases that match TRBD2. The CDR3 covers 17 residues. Germline V gives CDR1 SGHDN, CDR2 FVKESK. The J segment lost 5 bases and the V segment lost 2 bases, leaving 7 bases of the junction unmatched. The chain's CDR3 is CASSQLPPSGRTGELFF. The CDR3 nucleotides read TGTGCCAGCAGCCAATTACCACCTAGCGGGAGGACCGGGGAGCTGTTTTTT.

The CDR3, as DNA: TGTGCCAGCAGTGAAACTCAGCCCCAGCATTTT. It codes for CASSETQPQHF. The chain has TRBV6-1 and TRBJ1-5; D unresolved. This CDR3 region has 11 residues. V was cut by 2 bases and J by 6 bases, with 2 bases left in between. Germline CDR1 MNHNS, CDR2 SASEGT.

The V gene is TRBV15, the J gene TRBJ2-6, with TRBD2 as a possible D gene (7 bases). Trimming stripped 1 base from V and 0 bases from J, with 16 bases between. The CDR3 runs 19 residues. CDR1 LNHNV and CDR2 YYDKDF come from the germline V gene (reference sequence). CDR3 nucleotides: TGTGCCACCAGCAGAGGTGGGGAGGGGGTAAACTCTGGGGCCAACGTCCTGACTTTC. It encodes CATSRGGEGVNSGANVLTF.

The genes are TRBV27 and TRBJ1-4; D is unclear. Deletions cut 7 bases from V and 11 bases from J, with 8 bases between. CDR1 is MNHEY, CDR2 SMNVEV, per germline (reference sequence). This CDR3 has 10 amino acids. CDR3 region: CASIHWKLFF. In nucleotides, the CDR3 is TGTGCCAGCATCCATTGGAAACTGTTTTTT.

The chain uses TRBV28 and TRBJ1-1; TRBD1 matches at 7 bases. Germline lookup yields CDR1 MDHEN and CDR2 SYDVKM. This CDR3 spans 12 amino acids. After removal of 10 bases from V and 3 bases from J, the junction contained 5 bases not matched to a gene. CDR3 in amino acids: CAIQGSYTEAFF. For the CDR3, the DNA is TGTGCCATACAGGGGTCTTACACTGAAGCTTTCTTT.